This record covers a single T cell receptor beta chain. Its antigen specificity is not known. There are no base qualities to consult, and no much larger clone falls within one base. Spanning cysteine to phenylalanine, the CDR3 consists of 15 amino acids. The kept DNA is CDR3 alone, 45 bases in frame from the first base. CDR1 and CDR2 are drawn from the germline V gene: MNHEY, SVGAGI. Germline trimming amounts to 6 bases on V and 4 bases on J, with 9 as the count of junction bases outside the gene matches. The data are from a study of blood T cell repertoires in COVID-19 (dated by TCRdb to the early 2020s). Background for the entire study: The collaborator samples originated in the United States, Italy and Spain and spanned the acute and convalescent phases of COVID-19. The dataset comprised deeply sampled blood TCRbeta repertoires from subjects exposed to, actively infected with, or recovered from COVID-19. HLA class I and class II types, where available, came from metadata supplied by the sample provider rather than from assay-based typing. The prospective study material was composed of cDNA or gDNA derived from T cells, B-cell-depleted T cells, or PBMCs. The samples were drawn from the first 160 participants of the ongoing ImmuneRACE study and from more than 1,000 subjects provided by 6 global collaborators. A de-identified subject ID, COVID-19 status, age in years and sex were almost always included in the sample metadata. The repertoires were released in a freely available public database intended as a resource for research on the immune response to SARS-CoV-2.

Results the study describes overall, beyond this receptor: The quantity of clinical and demographic metadata differed by source and by participant and was supplied without curation.

Collaborating institutions collected whole blood in K2EDTA tubes following their own protocols. For TCRbeta analysis, collaborators shipped samples in one of three forms: frozen whole blood, isolated PBMCs, or DNA extracted from either of those sample types. TCRbeta CDR3 regions were amplified from genomic DNA using the immunoSEQ Assay, a bias-controlled multiplex PCR. In the original analysis: Within the assay, amplification of reference gene primers was used to estimate how many nucleated cells each sample contained. To quantify the absolute abundance of each unique TCRbeta CDR3 rearrangement, sequence reads were collapsed and filtered. For each sample, productive Simpson clonality was calculated as the square root of Simpson's diversity index over productive rearrangements. In TCRdb, the immuneACCESS table is reduced to in-frame sequences with V and J assigned. These tables do not hold every clone; where another copy was compared, an unresolved V gene accounts for under half, and the others remain unexplained. That table supplies the V and J calls and clone size; D and trimming were determined from the DNA. For this sample there are some 66,000 clones; around 93% appear just once. Approximately 7.9% of the sample lies in the top ten.

This chain is built from TRBV6-5 and TRBJ1-3, with TRBD1 identical over 7 junction bases. Sequenced input: peripheral blood. This receptor was identified in a human donor in a cohort sampled during active COVID-19. The CDR3 protein is CASSRPRTGGNTIYF. The bases read TGTGCCAGCAGCCGACCACGGACAGGAGGAAACACCATATATTTT.